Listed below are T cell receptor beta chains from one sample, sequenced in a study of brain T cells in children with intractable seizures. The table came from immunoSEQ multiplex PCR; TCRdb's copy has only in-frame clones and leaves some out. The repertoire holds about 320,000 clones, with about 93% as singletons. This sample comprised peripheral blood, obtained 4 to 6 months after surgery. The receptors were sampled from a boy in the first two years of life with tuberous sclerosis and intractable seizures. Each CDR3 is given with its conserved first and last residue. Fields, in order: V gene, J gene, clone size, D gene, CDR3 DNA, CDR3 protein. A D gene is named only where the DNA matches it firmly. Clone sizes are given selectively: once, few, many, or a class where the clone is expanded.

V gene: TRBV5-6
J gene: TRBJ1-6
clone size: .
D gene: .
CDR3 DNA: TGTGCCAGCAGCCCCCGGCGGTTTTCACCCCTCCACTTT
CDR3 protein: CASSPRRFSPLHF

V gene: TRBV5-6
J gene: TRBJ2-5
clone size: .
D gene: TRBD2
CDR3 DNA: TGTGCCAGCAGCCCGGGTCTCCAGCGGGAGTACCAAGAGACCCAGTACTTC
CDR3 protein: CASSPGLQREYQETQYF

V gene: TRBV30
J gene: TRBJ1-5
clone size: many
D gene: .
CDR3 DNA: TGTGCCTGGAATAGACAGGAGAATCAGCCCCAGCATTTT
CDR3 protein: CAWNRQENQPQHF

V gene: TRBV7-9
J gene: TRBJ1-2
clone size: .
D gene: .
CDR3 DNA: TGTGCCAGCAGCTTAGCGGTGTTCGGCTACACCTTC
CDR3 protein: CASSLAVFGYTF

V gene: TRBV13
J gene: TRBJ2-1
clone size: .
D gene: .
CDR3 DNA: TGTGCCAGCAGCCGAAAAACGGACACGCTTTCCTACAATGAGCAGTTCTTC
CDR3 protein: CASSRKTDTLSYNEQFF

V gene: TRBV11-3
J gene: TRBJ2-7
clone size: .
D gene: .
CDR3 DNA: TGTGCCAGCAGCTTCAGCGGGACAATCGGCGAGCAGTACTTC
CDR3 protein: CASSFSGTIGEQYF

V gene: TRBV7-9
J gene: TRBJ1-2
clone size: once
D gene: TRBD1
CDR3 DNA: TGTGCCAGCAGCTTAGGGACAGGGGGTACCTCGAACTATGGCTACACCTTC
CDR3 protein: CASSLGTGGTSNYGYTF

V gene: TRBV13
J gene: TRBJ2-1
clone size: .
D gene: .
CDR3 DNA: TGTGCCAGCAGCCCTCAAAGCCCGGCCTACAATGAGCAGTTCTTC
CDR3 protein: CASSPQSPAYNEQFF

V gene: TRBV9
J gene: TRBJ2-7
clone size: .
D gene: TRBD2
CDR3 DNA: TGTGCCAGCAGCGCCGGGAGCGGGGGGTTCTACGAGCAGTACTTC
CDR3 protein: CASSAGSGGFYEQYF

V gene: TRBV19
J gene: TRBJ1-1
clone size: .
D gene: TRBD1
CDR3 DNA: TGTGCCAGTAGTACAGGGGGCTTCACTGAAGCTTTCTTT
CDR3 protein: CASSTGGFTEAFF

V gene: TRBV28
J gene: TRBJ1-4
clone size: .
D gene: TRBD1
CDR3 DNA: TGTGCCAGCAGTCCCACGGGACAGAGTAATGAAAAACTGTTTTTT
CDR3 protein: CASSPTGQSNEKLFF

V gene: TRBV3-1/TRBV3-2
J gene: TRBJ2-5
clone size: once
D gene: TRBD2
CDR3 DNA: TGTGCCAGCAGCCAACCGACTAGCGGGAGATGGGAGACCCAGTACTTC
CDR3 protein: CASSQPTSGRWETQYF

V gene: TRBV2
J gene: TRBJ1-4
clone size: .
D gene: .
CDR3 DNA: TGTGCCAGCATCTCATCGGGGTTTCGGGAAAAACTGTTTTTT
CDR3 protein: CASISSGFREKLFF

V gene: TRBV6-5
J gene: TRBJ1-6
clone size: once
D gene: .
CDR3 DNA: TGTGCCAGCAGTTACTCGAATCTCCGTGGTAATTCACCCCTCCACTTT
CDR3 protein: CASSYSNLRGNSPLHF

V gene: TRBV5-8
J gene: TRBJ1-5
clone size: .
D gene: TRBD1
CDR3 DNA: TGTGCCAGCAGCCCCTACGACAGGGACAATCAGCCCCAGCATTTT
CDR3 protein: CASSPYDRDNQPQHF

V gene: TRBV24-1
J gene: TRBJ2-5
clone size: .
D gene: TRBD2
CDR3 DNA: TGTGCCACCAGTGATCTCCGTAGGGAGGGAGAGACCCAGTACTTC
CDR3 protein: CATSDLRREGETQYF

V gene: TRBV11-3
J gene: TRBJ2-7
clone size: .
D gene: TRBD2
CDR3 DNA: TGTGCCAGCAGCTTAGCCGACAGGGGACGGACTAGCGGGGTCGAGCAGTACTTC
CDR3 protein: CASSLADRGRTSGVEQYF

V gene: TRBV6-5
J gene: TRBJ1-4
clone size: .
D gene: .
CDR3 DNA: TGTGCCAGCCAGGGTCTGAATCGGGAAAAACTGTTTTTT
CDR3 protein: CASQGLNREKLFF